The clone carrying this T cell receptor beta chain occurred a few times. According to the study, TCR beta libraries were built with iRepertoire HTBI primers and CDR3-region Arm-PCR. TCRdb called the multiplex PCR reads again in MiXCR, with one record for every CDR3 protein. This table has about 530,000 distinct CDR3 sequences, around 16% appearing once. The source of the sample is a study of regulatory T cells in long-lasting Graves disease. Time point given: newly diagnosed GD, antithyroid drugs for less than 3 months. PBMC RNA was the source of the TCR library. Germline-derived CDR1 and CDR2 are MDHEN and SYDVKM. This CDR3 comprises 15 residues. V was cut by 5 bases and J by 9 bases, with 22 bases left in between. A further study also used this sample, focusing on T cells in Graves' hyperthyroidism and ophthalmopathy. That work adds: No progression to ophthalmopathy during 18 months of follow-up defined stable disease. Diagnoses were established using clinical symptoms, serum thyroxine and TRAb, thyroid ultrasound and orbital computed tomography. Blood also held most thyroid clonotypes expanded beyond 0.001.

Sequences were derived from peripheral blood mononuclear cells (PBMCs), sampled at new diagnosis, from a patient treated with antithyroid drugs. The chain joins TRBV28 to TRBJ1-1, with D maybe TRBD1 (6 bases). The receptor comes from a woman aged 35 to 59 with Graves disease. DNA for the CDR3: TGTGCCAGCAGTCCGCAGGGAGGCAGGGGTGCCAAAGCTTTCTTT. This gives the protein CASSPQGGRGAKAFF.